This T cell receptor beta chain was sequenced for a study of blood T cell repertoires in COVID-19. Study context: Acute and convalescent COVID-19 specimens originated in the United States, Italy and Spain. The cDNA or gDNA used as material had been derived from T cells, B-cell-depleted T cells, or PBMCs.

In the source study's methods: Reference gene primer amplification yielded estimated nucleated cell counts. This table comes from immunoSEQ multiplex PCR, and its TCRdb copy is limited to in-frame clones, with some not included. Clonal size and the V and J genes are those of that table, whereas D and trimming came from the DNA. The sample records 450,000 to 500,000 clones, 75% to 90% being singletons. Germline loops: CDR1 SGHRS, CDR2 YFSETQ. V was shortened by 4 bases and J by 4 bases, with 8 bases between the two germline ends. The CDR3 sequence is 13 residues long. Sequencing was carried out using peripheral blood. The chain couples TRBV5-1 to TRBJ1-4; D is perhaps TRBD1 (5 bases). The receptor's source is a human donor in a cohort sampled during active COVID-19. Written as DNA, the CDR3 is TGCGCCAGCAGCCCACAGGTTAATGAAAAACTGTTTTTT. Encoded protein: CASSPQVNEKLFF.